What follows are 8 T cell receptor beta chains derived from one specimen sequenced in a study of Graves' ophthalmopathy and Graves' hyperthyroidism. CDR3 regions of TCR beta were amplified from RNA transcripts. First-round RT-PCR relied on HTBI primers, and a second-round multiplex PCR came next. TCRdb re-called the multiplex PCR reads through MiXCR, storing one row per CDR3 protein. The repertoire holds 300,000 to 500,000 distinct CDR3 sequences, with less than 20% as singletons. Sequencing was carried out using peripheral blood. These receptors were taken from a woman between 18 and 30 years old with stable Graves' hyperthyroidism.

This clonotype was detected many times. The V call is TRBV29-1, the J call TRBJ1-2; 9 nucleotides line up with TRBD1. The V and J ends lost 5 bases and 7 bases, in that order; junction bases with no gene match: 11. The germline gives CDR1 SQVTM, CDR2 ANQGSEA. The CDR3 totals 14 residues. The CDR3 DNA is TGCAGCGTTCCTGACCGGGACAGGGTGGTTGGCTACACCTTC. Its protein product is CSVPDRDRVVGYTF.

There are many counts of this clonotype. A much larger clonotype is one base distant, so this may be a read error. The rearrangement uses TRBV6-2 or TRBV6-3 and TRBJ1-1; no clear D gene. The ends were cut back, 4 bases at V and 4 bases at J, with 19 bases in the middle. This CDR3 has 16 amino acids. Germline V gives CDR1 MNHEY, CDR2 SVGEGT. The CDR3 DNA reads TGTGCCAGCAGTTTTGTGTTTCGGGAGGGAAGCACTGAAGCTTTCTTT. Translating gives CASSFVFREGSTEAFF.

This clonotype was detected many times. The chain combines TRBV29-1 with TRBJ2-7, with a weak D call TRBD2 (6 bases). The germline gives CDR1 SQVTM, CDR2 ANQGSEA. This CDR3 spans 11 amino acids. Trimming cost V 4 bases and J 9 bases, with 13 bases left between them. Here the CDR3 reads CSVGAGYGQYF. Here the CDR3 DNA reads TGCAGCGTTGGGGCGGGGTATGGGCAGTACTTC.

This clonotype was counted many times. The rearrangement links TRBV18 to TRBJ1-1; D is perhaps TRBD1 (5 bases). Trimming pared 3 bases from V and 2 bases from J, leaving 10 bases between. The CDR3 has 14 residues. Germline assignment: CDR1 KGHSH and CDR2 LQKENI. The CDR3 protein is CASSPGTDNTEAFF. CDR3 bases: TGTGCCAGCTCACCCGGGACGGATAACACTGAAGCTTTCTTT.

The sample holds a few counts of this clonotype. DNA of the CDR3: TGTGCCAGCAGTTCGACAGTAAACTATGGCTACACCTTC. Translating gives CASSSTVNYGYTF. The chain couples TRBV27 to TRBJ1-2, with D possibly being TRBD1 (5 bases). Trimming shortened V by 4 bases and J by 2 bases, and 8 bases separated the two germline ends. Germline assignment: CDR1 MNHEY and CDR2 SMNVEV (reference sequence). The CDR3 contains 13 residues.

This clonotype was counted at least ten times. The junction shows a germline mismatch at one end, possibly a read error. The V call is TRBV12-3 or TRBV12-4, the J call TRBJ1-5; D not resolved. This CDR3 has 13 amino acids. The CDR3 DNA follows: TGTGCCAGCAGTTTATTCCGGGATCAGCCCCGGCATTTT. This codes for CASSLFRDQPRHF.

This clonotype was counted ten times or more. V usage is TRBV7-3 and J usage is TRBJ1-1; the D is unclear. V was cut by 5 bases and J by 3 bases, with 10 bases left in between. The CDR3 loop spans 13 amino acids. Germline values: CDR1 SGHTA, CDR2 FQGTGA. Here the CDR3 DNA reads TGTGCCAGCAGCGAGGACGGAGACACTGAAGCTTTCTTT. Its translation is CASSEDGDTEAFF.

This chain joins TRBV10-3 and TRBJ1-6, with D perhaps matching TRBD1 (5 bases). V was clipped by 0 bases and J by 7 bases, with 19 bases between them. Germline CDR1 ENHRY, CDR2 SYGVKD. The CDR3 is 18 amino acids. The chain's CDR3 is CAISESWGVIHLNSPLHF. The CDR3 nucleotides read TGTGCCATCAGTGAGTCGTGGGGGGTCATCCATTTAAATTCACCCCTCCACTTT.